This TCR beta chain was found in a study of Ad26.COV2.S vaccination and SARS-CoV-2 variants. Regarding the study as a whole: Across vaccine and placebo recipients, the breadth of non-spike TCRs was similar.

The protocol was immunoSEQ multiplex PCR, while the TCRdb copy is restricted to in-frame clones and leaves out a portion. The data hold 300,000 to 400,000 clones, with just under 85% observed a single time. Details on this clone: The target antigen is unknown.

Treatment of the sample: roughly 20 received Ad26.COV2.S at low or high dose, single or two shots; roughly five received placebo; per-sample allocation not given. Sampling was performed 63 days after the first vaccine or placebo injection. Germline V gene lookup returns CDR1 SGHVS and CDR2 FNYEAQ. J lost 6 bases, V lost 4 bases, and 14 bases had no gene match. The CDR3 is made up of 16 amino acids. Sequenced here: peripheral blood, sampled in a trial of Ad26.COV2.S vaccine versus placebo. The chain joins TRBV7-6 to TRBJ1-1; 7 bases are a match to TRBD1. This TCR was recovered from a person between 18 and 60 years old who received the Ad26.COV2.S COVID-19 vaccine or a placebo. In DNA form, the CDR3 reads TGTGCCAGCAGCTCAGGGGGTGAAAGGAGAAAGGCTGAAGCTTTCTTT. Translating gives CASSSGGERRKAEAFF.